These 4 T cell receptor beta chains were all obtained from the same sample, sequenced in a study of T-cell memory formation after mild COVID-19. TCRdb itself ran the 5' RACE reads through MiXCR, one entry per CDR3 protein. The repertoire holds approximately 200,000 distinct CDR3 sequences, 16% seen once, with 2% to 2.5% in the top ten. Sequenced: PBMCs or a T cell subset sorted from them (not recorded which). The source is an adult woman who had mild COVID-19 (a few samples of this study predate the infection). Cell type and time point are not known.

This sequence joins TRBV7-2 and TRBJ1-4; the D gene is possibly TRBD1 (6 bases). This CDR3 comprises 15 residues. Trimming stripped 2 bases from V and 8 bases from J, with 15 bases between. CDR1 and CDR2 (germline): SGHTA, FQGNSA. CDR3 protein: CASSLNWGGGEKLFF. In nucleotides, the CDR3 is TGTGCCAGCAGCTTAAATTGGGGAGGGGGAGAAAAACTGTTTTTT.

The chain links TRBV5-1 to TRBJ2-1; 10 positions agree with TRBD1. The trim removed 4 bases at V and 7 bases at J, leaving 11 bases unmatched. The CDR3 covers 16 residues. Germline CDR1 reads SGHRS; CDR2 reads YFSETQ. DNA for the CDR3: TGCGCCAGCAGCGATGGGGACAGGGGTCGTAAAAATGAGCAGTTCTTC. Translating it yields CASSDGDRGRKNEQFF. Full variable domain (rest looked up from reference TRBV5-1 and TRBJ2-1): KAGVTQTPRYLIKTRGQQVTLSCSPISGHRSVSWYQQTPGQGLQFLFEYFSETQRNKGNFPGRFSGRQFSNSRSEMNVSTLELGDSALYLCASSDGDRGRKNEQFFGPGTRLTVL.

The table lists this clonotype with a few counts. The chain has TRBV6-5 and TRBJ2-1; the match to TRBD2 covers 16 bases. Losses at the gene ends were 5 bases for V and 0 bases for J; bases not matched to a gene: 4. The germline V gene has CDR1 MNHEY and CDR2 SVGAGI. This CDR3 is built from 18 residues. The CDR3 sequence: CASSLGTSGRASYNEQFF. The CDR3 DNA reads TGTGCCAGCAGTCTGGGGACTAGCGGGAGGGCCTCCTACAATGAGCAGTTCTTC.

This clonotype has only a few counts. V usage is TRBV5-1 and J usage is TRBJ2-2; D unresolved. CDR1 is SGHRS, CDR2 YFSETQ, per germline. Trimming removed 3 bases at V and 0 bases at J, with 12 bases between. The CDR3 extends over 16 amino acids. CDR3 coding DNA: TGCGCCAGCAGCTCCCCCGCACATTCGAACACCGGGGAGCTGTTTTTT. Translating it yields CASSSPAHSNTGELFF.